The clone carrying this TCR beta chain was observed once. The record originates from a study of shared clonotypes between healthy human individuals. Per germline, CDR1 MNHNS and CDR2 SASEGT. V lost 3 bases to trimming and J lost 8 bases; unmatched junction nucleotides: 8. The CDR3 is 14 residues long. Assay used: immunoSEQ multiplex PCR; TCRdb lists only in-frame clones, some missing. The sample records 2 million or so clones, over 85% being singletons. Sequenced: naive CD4+ T cells sorted from blood. Subset meaning: CD45RA+ positively selected. The chain carries TRBV6-1 and TRBJ1-2; 8 bases align to TRBD1. This sequence was found in a man aged 18 to 29 in good health. DNA of the CDR3: TGTGCCAGCAGTGAGCAGGGGGCACCACGGGGCTACACCTTC. This codes for CASSEQGAPRGYTF.